This T cell receptor (beta chain) originates from a study of cytomegalovirus exposure and HLA in healthy donors. Overall study results and limits: Later on, a genetic analysis was performed. It linked a missense variant in DCLRE1C with V- and J-gene trimming of TCR beta. The study reported that TCR beta sequences accurately predicted HLA-A and HLA-B alleles in most subjects. Earlier analysis looked at TCR beta V segments, and most were productive about 90% or about 30% of the time.

The ends were cut back, 7 bases at V and 3 bases at J, with 15 bases in the middle. CDR1 and CDR2 (germline): MDHEN, SYDVKM. The CDR3 length is 14 residues. Donors counted as nominally healthy when sampled, yet unrecorded immune exposures were likely. Notes on this clone: Its antigen is undetermined.

Researchers ran the PCR with 60 Vbeta and 13 Jbeta primers. The data were produced by immunoSEQ multiplex PCR, yet TCRdb's version contains in-frame clones alone and is incomplete. The sample contains about 190,000 clones, around 87% of which appear only once. The V gene is TRBV28, the J gene TRBJ1-1; D is unresolved. Sequencing was carried out using PBMCs. The source is a man aged 30 to 39 in good health and CMV-seronegative. The CDR3 protein is CASTTSGVYTEAFF. CDR3 DNA sequence: TGTGCCAGCACTACGAGCGGGGTTTACACTGAAGCTTTCTTT.